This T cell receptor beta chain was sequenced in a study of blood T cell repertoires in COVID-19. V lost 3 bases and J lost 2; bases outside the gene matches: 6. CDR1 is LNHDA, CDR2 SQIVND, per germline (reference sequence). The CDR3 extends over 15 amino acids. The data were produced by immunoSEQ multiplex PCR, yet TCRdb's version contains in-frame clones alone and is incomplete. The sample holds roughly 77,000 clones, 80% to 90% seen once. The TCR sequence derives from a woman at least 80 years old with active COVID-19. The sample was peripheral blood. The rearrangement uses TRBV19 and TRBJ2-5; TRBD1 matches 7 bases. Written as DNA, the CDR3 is TGTGCCAGTAGTATCCGGACAGGTTGGCAAGAGACCCAGTACTTC. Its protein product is CASSIRTGWQETQYF.